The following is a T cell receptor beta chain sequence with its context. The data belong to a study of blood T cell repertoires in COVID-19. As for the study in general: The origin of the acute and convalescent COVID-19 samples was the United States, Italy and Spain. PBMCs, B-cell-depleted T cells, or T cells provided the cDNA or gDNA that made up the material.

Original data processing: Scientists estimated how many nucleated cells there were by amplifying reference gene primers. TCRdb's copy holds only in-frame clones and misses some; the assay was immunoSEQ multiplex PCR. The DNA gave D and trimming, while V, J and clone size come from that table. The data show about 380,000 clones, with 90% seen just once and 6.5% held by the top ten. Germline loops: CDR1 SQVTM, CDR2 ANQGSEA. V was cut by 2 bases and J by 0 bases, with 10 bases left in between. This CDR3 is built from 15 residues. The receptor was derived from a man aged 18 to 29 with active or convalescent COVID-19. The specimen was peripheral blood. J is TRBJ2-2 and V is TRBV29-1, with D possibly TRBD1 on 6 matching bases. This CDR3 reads CSVETGISNTGELFF. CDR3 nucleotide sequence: TGCAGCGTTGAAACAGGGATCTCGAACACCGGGGAGCTGTTTTTT.